The T cell receptor beta chain described here comes from a study of blood T cell repertoires in COVID-19. The overall study: COVID-19 samples, acute and convalescent, were from the United States, Italy and Spain. In each case, the material was cDNA or gDNA derived from T cells, B-cell-depleted T cells, or PBMCs.

The CDR3 extends over 13 amino acids. Trimming stripped 0 bases from V and 10 bases from J, with 13 bases between. CDR1 is SGHKS, CDR2 YYEKEE, per germline (reference sequence). As processed by the authors: Reference gene primer amplification gave estimated nucleated cell counts. Method: immunoSEQ multiplex PCR; TCRdb's copy keeps in-frame clones and lacks some. That table supplies the V and J calls and clone size; D and trimming were determined from the DNA. Of about 44,000 clones listed, roughly 90% are singletons. Sequenced input: peripheral blood. The sequence was collected from a woman aged 80 or over in a cohort sampled during active or convalescent COVID-19. The rearrangement uses TRBV5-5 and TRBJ1-1; unclear D gene. The CDR3 DNA sequence: TGTGCCAGCAGCTTGGAAGAGGGCAGAGGAGCTTTCTTT. It yields the protein CASSLEEGRGAFF.